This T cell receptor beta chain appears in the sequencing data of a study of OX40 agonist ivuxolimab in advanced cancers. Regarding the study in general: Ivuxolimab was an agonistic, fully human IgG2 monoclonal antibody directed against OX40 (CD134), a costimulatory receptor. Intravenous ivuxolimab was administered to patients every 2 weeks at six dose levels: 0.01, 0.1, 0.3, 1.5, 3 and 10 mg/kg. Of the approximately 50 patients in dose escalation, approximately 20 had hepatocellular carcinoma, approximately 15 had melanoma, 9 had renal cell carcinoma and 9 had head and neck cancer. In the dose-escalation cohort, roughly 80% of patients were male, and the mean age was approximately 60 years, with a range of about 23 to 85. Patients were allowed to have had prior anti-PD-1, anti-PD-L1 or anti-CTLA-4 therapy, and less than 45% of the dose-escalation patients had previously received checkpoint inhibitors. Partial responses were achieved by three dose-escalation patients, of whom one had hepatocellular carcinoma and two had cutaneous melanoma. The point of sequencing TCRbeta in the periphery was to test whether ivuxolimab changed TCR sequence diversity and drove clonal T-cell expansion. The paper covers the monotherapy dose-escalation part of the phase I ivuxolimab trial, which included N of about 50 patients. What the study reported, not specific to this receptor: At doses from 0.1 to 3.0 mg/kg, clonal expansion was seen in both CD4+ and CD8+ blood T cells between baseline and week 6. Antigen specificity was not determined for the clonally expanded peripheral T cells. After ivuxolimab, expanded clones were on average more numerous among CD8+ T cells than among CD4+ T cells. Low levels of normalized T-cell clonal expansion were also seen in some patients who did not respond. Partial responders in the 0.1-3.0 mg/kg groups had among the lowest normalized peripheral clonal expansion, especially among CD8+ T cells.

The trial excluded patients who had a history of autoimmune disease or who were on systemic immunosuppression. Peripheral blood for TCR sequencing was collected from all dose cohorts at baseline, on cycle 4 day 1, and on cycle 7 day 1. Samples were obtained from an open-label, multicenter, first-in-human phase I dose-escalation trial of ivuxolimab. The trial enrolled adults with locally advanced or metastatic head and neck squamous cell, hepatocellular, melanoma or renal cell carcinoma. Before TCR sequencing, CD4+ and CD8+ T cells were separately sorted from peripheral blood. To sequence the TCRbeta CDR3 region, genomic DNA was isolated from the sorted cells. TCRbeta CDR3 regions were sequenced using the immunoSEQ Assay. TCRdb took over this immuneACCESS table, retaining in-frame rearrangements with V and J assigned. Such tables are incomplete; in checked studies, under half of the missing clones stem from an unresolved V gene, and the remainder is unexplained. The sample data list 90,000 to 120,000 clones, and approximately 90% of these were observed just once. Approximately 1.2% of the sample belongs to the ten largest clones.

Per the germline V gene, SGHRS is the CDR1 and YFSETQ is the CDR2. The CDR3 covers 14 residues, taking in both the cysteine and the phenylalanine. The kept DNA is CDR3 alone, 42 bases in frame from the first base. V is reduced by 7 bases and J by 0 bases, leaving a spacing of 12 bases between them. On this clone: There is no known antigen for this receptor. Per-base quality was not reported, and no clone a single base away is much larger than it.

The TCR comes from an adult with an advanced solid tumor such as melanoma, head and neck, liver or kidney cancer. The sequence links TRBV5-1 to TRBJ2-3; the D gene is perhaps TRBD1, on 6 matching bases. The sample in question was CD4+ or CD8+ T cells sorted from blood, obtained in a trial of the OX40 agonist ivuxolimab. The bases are TGCGCCAGCCGAGGGGGTCTAAGCACAGATACGCAGTATTTT. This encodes CASRGGLSTDTQYF.